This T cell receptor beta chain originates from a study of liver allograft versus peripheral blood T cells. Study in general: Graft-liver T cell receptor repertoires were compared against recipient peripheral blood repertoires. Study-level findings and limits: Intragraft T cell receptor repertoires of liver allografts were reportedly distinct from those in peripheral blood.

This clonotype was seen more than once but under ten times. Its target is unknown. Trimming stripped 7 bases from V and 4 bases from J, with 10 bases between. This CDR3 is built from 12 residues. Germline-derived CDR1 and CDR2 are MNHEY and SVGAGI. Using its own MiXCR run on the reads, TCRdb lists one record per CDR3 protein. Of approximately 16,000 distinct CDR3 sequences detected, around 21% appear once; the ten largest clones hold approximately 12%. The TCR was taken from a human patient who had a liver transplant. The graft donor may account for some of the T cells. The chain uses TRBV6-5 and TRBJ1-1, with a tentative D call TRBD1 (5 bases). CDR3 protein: CASNSRATEAFF. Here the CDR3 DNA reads TGTGCCAGCAATAGCAGGGCCACTGAAGCTTTCTTT.